The rows below give T cell receptor beta chains drawn from one sample of a study of shared clonotypes between healthy human individuals. Clones were read by immunoSEQ multiplex PCR, and TCRdb kept only the in-frame ones, dropping some. Of 950,000 to 1,100,000 clones listed, about 75% were seen once; the top ten hold approximately 1.5%. Sequenced sample: memory CD4+ T cells sorted from blood. Receptors were obtained from a man aged 18 to 30 in good health. The CDR3 runs from the conserved cysteine through the conserved F or W. Fields, in order: clone size, D gene, V gene, J gene, CDR3 DNA, CDR3 protein. D genes are given only for firm matches. Size is stated for part of the rows, as once, few or many counts, or as a class when the clone is expanded.

.,TRBD1,TRBV28,TRBJ1-4,TGTGCCAGCAGTTACCCCGGGACAGGGGAGGAAACTAATGAAAAACTGTTTTTT,CASSYPGTGEETNEKLFF
once,.,TRBV11-3,TRBJ2-5,TGTGCCAGCAGCGGGGGCGGGTCCAAGACCCAGTACTTC,CASSGGGSKTQYF
.,.,TRBV29-1,TRBJ2-1,TGCAGCGTTGAAGATAGCGCGTTGAGCTCCTACAATGAGCAGTTCTTC,CSVEDSALSSYNEQFF
.,TRBD2,TRBV6-1,TRBJ2-2,TGTGCCAGCAGCCCCGGGACTAGCCCCCCCGGGGAGCTGTTTTTT,CASSPGTSPPGELFF
.,.,TRBV6-1,TRBJ1-2,TGTGCCAGCAGTGAACGGGCGGCTAACTATGGCTACACCTTC,CASSERAANYGYTF
.,.,TRBV10-3,TRBJ2-5,TGTGCCATCAGTGAGTCCCCGGGGGAGACCCAGTACTTC,CAISESPGETQYF
.,TRBD1,TRBV5-1,TRBJ1-1,TGCGCCAGCAGCGCTGGACAGGGGCGAAACACTGAAGCTTTCTTT,CASSAGQGRNTEAFF
.,TRBD2,TRBV4-1,TRBJ2-5,TGCGCCAGCAGCCAATACGGGACTAGCGGGGGTGAGACCCAGTACTTC,CASSQYGTSGGETQYF
once,TRBD1,TRBV5-1,TRBJ2-3,TGCGCCAGCAGCTCGGGACAGGCCTCTTTGATTAGCACAGATACGCAGTATTTT,CASSSGQASLISTDTQYF
.,TRBD1,TRBV7-2,TRBJ2-5,TGTGCCAGCAGCCGGACAGGGTTCTCCATTTTGGAGACCCAGTACTTC,CASSRTGFSILETQYF
.,.,TRBV19,TRBJ1-5,TGTGCCAGTAAGAAGGACGTAGCGAATCAGCCCCAGCATTTT,CASKKDVANQPQHF
.,TRBD1,TRBV5-6,TRBJ2-1,TGTGCCAGCAGCGTCGACAGGGGCCGCTTCAATGAGCAGTTCTTC,CASSVDRGRFNEQFF
.,.,TRBV6-5,TRBJ1-2,TGTGCCAGCAGTTACGGCTCATCCGGGACGAACTATGGCTACACCTTC,CASSYGSSGTNYGYTF
.,.,TRBV7-3,TRBJ1-1,TGTGCCAGCAGCTTAATGGGCGGCACTGAAGCTTTCTTT,CASSLMGGTEAFF
.,.,TRBV18,TRBJ1-5,TGTGCCAGCTCACCCGGGACGTCAAATCAGCCCCAGCATTTT,CASSPGTSNQPQHF
.,.,TRBV7-9,TRBJ1-4,TGTGCCAGCACCCGTGGAGTCGGACTGTCAACTAATGAAAAACTGTTTTTT,CASTRGVGLSTNEKLFF
.,.,TRBV19,TRBJ1-5,TGTGCCAGTACCGAGTTACCGGGGGGGAATCAGCCCCAGCATTTT,CASTELPGGNQPQHF
.,TRBD2,TRBV7-8,TRBJ2-1,TGTGCCAGCAGCTCCCTAGCGGGAAGTAATGAGCAGTTCTTC,CASSSLAGSNEQFF
.,TRBD2,TRBV10-3,TRBJ2-3,TGTGCCATCAGTGGCCGCGGACTAGCGGGAGTGAGAGATACGCAGTATTTT,CAISGRGLAGVRDTQYF
.,.,TRBV10-3,TRBJ1-6,TGTGCCATCAGTGCCGGTACAGTGCAACCCCTCCACTTT,CAISAGTVQPLHF
.,.,TRBV6-6,TRBJ1-1,TGTGCCAGCAGTTACTTGACCGGGAACACTGAAGCTTTCTTT,CASSYLTGNTEAFF
.,.,TRBV9,TRBJ1-1,TGTGCCAGCAGCGTAGATGCCAGGGCGAACACTGAAGCTTTCTTT,CASSVDARANTEAFF
.,TRBD1,TRBV7-9,TRBJ1-2,TGTGCCAGCACGCGGACAGGGGGTCCCTCTAACTATGGCTACACCTTC,CASTRTGGPSNYGYTF
.,TRBD1,TRBV25-1,TRBJ1-1,TGTGCCAGCAGTGTACATGGCACAGGGGTAGTTGACACTGAAGCTTTCTTT,CASSVHGTGVVDTEAFF
few,.,TRBV2,TRBJ2-3,TGTGCCAGCAGGAGAGGAGGGTCCACAGATACGCAGTATTTT,CASRRGGSTDTQYF
.,.,TRBV18,TRBJ1-2,TGTGCCAGCTCACCAGATGAGGGGAGCGGCTACACCTTC,CASSPDEGSGYTF
many,TRBD1,TRBV6-6,TRBJ1-6,TGTGCCAGCAGTCCCGGGACAGGGTATAATTCACCCCTCCACTTT,CASSPGTGYNSPLHF
once,TRBD2,TRBV28,TRBJ2-5,TGTGCCAGCAGTTCCCGTCTAGCGGGGACCCAAGAGACCCAGTACTTC,CASSSRLAGTQETQYF
.,.,TRBV7-7,TRBJ2-5,TGTGCTAGCAGCCTAGACCATAGCGGCGGAGGGACCCAGTACTTC,CASSLDHSGGGTQYF
.,.,TRBV5-1,TRBJ1-1,TGCGCCAGCAGCTTGGATTACGGGGTCAACACTGAAGCTTTCTTT,CASSLDYGVNTEAFF
once,.,TRBV2,TRBJ1-6,TGTGCCAGCAGTAAGGACGGCGGTAACCTCCACTTT,CASSKDGGNLHF
.,TRBD1,TRBV18,TRBJ1-1,TGTGCCAGCTCACCACCGGGACAGGGAATGAACACTGAAGCTTTCTTT,CASSPPGQGMNTEAFF
.,TRBD1,TRBV11-2,TRBJ1-2,TGTGCCAGCACTCTAAATAGTGGAGGGGGCAGGGGCTACACCTTC,CASTLNSGGGRGYTF
.,TRBD1,TRBV4-1,TRBJ1-6,TGCGCCAGCAGCCGGGGACAGTTCAGCTCCTATAATTCACCCCTCCACTTT,CASSRGQFSSYNSPLHF
.,.,TRBV10-3,TRBJ2-1,TGTGCCATCAGTGAGGGGGAATGGAATGAGCAGTTCTTC,CAISEGEWNEQFF
.,TRBD1,TRBV7-9,TRBJ1-4,TGTGCCAGCAGCAGGACAGGGGGAGATGAAAAACTGTTTTTT,CASSRTGGDEKLFF